One sample yielded the 3 T cell receptor beta chains listed below, sequenced in a study of blood T cell repertoires in COVID-19. TCRdb keeps only in-frame clones here, not all; method: immunoSEQ multiplex PCR. Among about 150,000 clones listed, about 83% were seen once. The sequencing sample was made of peripheral blood. These receptors originate from a woman aged 55-70 years with COVID-19, enrolled during active disease.

This clone was observed once. The chain employs TRBV18 and TRBJ2-1, with D possibly matching TRBD2 (5 bases). This CDR3 is built from 14 residues. Germline V lookup: CDR1 KGHSH, CDR2 LQKENI. V was shortened by 6 bases and J by 5 bases, with 14 bases between the two germline ends. The CDR3 here is CASSPRGRDNEQFF. The CDR3, as DNA: TGTGCCAGCTCCCCTCGCGGGCGGGACAATGAGCAGTTCTTC.

The chain is built from TRBV6-5 and TRBJ1-4; D call uncertain. The V gene's germline CDR1 is MNHEY and CDR2 SVGAGI. V was trimmed by 2 bases and J by 3 bases, leaving 7 bases between them. The length of the CDR3 is 14 residues. The CDR3 region has the DNA TGTGCCAGCAGTTACCGGCAGGCTAATGAAAAACTGTTTTTT. Translation gives CASSYRQANEKLFF.

This clone was seen once. The chain recombines TRBV6-5 with TRBJ1-5; D is perhaps TRBD1 (5 bases). CDR1 and CDR2 from the germline V gene are MNHEY and SVGAGI. The CDR3 has 14 amino acids. Between the trimmed V and J ends, which lost 6 bases and 4 bases, there was a span of 13 bases. CDR3 residues: CASRRGHMNQPQHF. CDR3 nucleotides: TGTGCCAGCAGACGCGGACACATGAATCAGCCCCAGCATTTT.